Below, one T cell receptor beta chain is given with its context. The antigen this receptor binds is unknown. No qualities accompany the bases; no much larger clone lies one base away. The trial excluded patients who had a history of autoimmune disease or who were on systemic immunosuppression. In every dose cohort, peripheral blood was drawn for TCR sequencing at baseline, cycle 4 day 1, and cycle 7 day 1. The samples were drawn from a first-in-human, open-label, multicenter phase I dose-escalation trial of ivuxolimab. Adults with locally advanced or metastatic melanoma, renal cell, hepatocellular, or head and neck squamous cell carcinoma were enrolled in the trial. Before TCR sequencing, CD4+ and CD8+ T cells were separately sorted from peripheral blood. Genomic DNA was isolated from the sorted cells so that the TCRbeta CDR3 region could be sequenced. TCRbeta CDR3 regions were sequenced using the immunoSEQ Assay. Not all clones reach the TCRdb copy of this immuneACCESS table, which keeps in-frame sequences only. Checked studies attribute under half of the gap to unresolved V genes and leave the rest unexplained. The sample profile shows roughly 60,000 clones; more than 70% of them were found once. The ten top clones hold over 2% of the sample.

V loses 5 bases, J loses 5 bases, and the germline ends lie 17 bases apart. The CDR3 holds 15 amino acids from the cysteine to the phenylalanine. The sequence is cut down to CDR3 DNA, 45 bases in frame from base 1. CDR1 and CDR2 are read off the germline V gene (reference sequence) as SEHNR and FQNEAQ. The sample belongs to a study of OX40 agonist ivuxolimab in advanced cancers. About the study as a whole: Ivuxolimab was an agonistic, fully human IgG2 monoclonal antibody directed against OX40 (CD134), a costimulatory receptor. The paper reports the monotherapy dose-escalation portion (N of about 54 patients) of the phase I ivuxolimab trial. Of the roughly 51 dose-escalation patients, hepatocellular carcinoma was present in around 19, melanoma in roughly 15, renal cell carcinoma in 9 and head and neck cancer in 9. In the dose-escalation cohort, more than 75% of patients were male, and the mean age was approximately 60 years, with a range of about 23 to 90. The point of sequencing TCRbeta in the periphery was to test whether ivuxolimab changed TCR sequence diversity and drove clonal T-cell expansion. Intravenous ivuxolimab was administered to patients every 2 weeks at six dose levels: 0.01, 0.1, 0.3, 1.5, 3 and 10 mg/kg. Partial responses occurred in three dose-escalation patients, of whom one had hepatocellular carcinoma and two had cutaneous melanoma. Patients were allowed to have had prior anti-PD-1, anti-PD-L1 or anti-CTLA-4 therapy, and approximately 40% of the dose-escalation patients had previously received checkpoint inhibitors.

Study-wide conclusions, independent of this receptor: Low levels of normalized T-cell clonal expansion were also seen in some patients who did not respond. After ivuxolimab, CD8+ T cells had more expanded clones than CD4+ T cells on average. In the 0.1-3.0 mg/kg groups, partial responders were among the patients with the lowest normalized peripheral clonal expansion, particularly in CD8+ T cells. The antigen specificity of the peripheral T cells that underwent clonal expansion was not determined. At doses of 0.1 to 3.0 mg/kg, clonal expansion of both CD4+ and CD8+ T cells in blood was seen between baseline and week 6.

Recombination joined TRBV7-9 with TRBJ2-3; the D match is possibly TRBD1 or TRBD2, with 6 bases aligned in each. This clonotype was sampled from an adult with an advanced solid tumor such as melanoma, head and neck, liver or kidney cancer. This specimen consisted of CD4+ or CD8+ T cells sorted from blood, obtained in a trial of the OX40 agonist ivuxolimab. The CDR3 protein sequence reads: CASSRTEGGRDTQYF. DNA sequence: TGTGCCAGCAGCCGTACCGAGGGGGGAAGAGATACGCAGTATTTT.